This T cell receptor (beta chain) was observed in a study of early T cells in non-severe SARS-CoV-2 infection. Overall study context: Chains were not paired, and sequencing was done on bulk RNA from unsorted whole blood.

This CDR3 contains 15 residues. Losses at the gene ends were 4 bases for V and 3 bases for J; bases not matched to a gene: 6. Germline CDR1 is SGHRS and CDR2 is YFSETQ. Via MiXCR, TCRdb re-called the 5' RACE reads, giving one row per CDR3 protein. The sample yields 17,000 or so distinct CDR3 sequences, less than 6.5% seen once. Many counts were recorded for this clonotype. The sample in question was whole blood, obtained at baseline. The genes are TRBV5-1 and TRBJ2-5; TRBD2 agrees at 10 bases. The source is an adult who was a healthcare worker with PCR-confirmed SARS-CoV-2 infection or an uninfected control (not recorded which). The CDR3 nucleotides are TGCGCCAGCAGCACGCTAGCGGGGGTTGAAGAGACCCAGTACTTC. Amino acid sequence: CASSTLAGVEETQYF. The full variable domain, rest sourced from reference TRBV5-1 and TRBJ2-5, is KAGVTQTPRYLIKTRGQQVTLSCSPISGHRSVSWYQQTPGQGLQFLFEYFSETQRNKGNFPGRFSGRQFSNSRSEMNVSTLELGDSALYLCASSTLAGVEETQYFGPGTRLLVL.